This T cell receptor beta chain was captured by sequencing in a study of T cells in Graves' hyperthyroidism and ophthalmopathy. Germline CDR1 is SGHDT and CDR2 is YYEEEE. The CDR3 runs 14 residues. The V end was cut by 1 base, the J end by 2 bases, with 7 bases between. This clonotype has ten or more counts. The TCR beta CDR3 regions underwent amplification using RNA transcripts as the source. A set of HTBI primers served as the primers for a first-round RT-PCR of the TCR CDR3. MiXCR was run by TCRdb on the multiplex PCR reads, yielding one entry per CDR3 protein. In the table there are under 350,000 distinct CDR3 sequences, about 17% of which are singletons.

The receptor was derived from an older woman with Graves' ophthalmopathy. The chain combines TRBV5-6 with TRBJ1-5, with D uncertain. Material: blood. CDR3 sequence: CASSLWGGNQPQHF. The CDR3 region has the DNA TGTGCCAGCAGCTTGTGGGGTGGCAATCAGCCCCAGCATTTT.